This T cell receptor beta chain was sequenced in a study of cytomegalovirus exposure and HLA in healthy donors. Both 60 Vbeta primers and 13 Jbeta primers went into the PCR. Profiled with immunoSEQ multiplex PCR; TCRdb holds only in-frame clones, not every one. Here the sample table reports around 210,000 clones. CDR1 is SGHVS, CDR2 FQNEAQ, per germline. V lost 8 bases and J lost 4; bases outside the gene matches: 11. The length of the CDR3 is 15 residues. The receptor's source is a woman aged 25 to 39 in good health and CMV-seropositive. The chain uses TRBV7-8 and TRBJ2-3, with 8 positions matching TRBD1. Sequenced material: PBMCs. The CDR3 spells CASETAGGYPDTQYF. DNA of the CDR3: TGTGCCAGCGAAACGGCAGGGGGCTATCCAGATACGCAGTATTTT.